This T cell receptor beta chain was retrieved from a study of Graves' ophthalmopathy and Graves' hyperthyroidism. V trimming: 6 bases; J trimming: 0 bases; junction bases outside the gene matches: 9. Germline values: CDR1 MNHNS, CDR2 SASEGT. CDR3 length: 16 residues. TCR beta CDR3 amplification used RNA transcripts. First-round RT-PCR used HTBI primers; second-round multiplex PCR followed. TCRdb re-called the multiplex PCR reads through MiXCR, storing one row per CDR3 protein. The sample has over 500,000 distinct CDR3 sequences, about a fifth seen once. The specimen sequenced was peripheral blood. The receptor was isolated from a woman between 18 and 29 years old with stable Graves' hyperthyroidism. Some clones in this sample may be carry-over from other donors' samples. The V call is TRBV6-1, the J call TRBJ2-7; 9 bases are shared with TRBD1. The CDR3 nucleotides read TGTGCCAGCAGAGATGCGTGGGACAGGGCCTCCTACGAGCAGTACTTC. Protein product: CASRDAWDRASYEQYF.